This T cell receptor beta chain originates from a study of cytomegalovirus exposure and HLA in healthy donors. Study outcomes and limitations: Data from an earlier analysis indicated that most TCR beta V segments were productive either about 87% or about 30% of the time. Among the sequence variants, a highly shared cluster was likely an artifact of sequencing. Cytomegalovirus-associated status was assigned to 150 or so TCR beta chains.

At collection, donors were nominally healthy, but unrecorded immune exposures were probable. The PCR was carried out with 60 Vbeta primers and 13 Jbeta primers. Assay: immunoSEQ multiplex PCR; the TCRdb copy retains only in-frame clones and omits some. The repertoire includes approximately 200,000 clones, 70% to 75% of them detected once, and 3.1% sits in the top ten. About this clone: Its antigen is currently unknown.

Trimming at V came to 3 bases and at J to 3 bases, leaving 8 bases not matched to a gene. Germline V gene lookup returns CDR1 SGHDT and CDR2 YYEEEE. The CDR3 length is 17 residues. The V gene is TRBV5-6, the J gene TRBJ2-1; TRBD2 matches 11 bases. The TCR sequence derives from a woman aged 30 to 39 in good health and CMV-seropositive. Material: PBMCs. Here the CDR3 DNA reads TGTGCCAGCAGCTACCTGACTAGCGGGATCAACTACAATGAGCAGTTCTTC. This encodes CASSYLTSGINYNEQFF.